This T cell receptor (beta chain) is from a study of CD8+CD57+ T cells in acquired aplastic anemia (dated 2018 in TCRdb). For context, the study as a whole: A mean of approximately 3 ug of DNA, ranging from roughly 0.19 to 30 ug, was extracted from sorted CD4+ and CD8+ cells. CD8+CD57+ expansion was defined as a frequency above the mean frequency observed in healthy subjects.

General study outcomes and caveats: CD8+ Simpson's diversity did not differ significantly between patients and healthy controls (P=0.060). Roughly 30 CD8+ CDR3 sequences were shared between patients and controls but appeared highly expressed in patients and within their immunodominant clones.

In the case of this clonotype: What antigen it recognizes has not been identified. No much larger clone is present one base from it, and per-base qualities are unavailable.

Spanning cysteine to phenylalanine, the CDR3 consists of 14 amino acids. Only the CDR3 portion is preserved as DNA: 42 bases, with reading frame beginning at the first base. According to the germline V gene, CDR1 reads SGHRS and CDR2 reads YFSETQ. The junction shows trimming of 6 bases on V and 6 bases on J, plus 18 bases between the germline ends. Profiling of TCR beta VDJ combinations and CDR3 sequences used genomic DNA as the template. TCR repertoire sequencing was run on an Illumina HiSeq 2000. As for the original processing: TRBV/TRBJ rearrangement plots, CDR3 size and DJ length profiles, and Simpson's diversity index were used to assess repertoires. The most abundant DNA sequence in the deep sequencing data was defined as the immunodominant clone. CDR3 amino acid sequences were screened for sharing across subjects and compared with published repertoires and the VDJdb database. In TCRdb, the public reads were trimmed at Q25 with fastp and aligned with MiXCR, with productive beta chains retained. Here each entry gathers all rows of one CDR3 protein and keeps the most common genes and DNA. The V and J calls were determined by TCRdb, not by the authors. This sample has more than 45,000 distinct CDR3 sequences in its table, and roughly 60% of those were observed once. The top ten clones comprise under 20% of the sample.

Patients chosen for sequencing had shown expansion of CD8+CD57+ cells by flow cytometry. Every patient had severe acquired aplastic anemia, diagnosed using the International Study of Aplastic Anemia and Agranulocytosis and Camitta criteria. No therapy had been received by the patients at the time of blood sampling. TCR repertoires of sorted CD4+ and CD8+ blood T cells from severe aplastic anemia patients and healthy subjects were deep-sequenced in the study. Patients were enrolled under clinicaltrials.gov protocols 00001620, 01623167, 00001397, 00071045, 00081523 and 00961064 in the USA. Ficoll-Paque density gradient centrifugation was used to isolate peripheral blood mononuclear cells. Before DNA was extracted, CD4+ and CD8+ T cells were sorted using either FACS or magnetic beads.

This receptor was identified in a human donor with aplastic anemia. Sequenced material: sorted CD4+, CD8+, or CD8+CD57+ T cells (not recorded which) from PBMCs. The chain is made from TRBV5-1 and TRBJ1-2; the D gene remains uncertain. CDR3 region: CASNTGGEFNGYTF. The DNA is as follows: TGCGCCAGCAACACCGGAGGAGAGTTTAATGGCTACACCTTC. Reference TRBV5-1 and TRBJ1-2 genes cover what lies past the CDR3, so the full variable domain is KAGVTQTPRYLIKTRGQQVTLSCSPISGHRSVSWYQQTPGQGLQFLFEYFSETQRNKGNFPGRFSGRQFSNSRSEMNVSTLELGDSALYLCASNTGGEFNGYTFGSGTRLTVV.